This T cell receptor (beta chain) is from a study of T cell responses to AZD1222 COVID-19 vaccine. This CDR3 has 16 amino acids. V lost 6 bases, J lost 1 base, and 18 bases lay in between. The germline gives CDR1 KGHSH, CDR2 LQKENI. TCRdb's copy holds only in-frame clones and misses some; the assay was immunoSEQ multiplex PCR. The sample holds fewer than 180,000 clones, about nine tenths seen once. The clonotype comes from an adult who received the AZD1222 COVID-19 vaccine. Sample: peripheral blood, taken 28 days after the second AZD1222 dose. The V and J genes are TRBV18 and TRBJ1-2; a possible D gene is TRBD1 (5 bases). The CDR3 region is CASSPKSGTVNYGYTF. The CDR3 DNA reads TGTGCCAGCTCGCCTAAATCCGGGACGGTTAACTATGGCTACACCTTC.